Listed below are T cell receptor beta chains from one sample, sequenced in a study of control samples from healthy donors and cancer patients. Libraries were prepared by immunoSEQ multiplex PCR; TCRdb keeps only in-frame clonotypes and omits some of them. The table records about 98,000 clones, 92% of them present only once. Material for sequencing was blood. The receptors derive from a woman between 18 and 29 years old in good health. Each CDR3 is given with its conserved first and last residue. D genes are given only for firm matches. Clone size appears in some rows only: once, few, many, or a class for an expanded clone.

-	TRBV30	-	12	TRBJ2-7	CAWSPTGYEQYF	TGTGCCTGGAGTCCAACAGGGTACGAGCAGTACTTC
-	TRBV30	-	16	TRBJ1-6	CAWTLGATGARSPLHF	TGTGCCTGGACCCTAGGGGCGACAGGAGCTCGTTCACCCCTCCACTTT
-	TRBV25-1	-	16	TRBJ2-7	CASSARIWGLAYEQYF	TGTGCCAGCAGTGCTCGCATCTGGGGGCTGGCCTACGAGCAGTACTTC
-	TRBV10-2	TRBD2	20	TRBJ2-2	CASRTAPGLAGVANTGELFF	TGCGCCAGCAGGACGGCCCCGGGACTAGCGGGAGTAGCAAACACCGGGGAGCTGTTTTTT
-	TRBV6-5	-	11	TRBJ1-1	CASRRNTEAFF	TGTGCCAGCAGGAGGAACACTGAAGCTTTCTTT
-	TRBV10-3	-	14	TRBJ1-2	CAISESSVNYGYTF	TGTGCCATCAGTGAGTCGTCAGTAAACTATGGCTACACCTTC
-	TRBV9	-	14	TRBJ2-1	CASSGHTGYNEQFF	TGTGCCAGCAGCGGTCATACAGGGTACAATGAGCAGTTCTTC
-	TRBV2	TRBD1	16	TRBJ1-3	CASAEEQGVSGNTIYF	TGCGCCTCAGCAGAAGAGCAGGGGGTCTCTGGAAACACCATATATTTT
once	TRBV6-4	-	14	TRBJ1-1	CASRRERGNTEAFF	TGTGCCAGCAGAAGGGAGAGAGGGAACACTGAAGCTTTCTTT
-	TRBV10-1	TRBD1	16	TRBJ2-1	CASSEMGQGARDEQFF	TGCGCCAGCAGTGAAATGGGACAGGGGGCTAGGGATGAGCAGTTCTTC
once	TRBV10-2	TRBD2	18	TRBJ2-1	CASSEYWLDSGSYNEQFF	TGCGCCAGCAGTGAGTATTGGTTGGATAGCGGGTCCTACAATGAGCAGTTCTTC
once	TRBV4-1	TRBD2	17	TRBJ2-7	CASSQVALAGSPYEQYF	TGCGCCAGCAGCCAAGTCGCACTAGCGGGATCACCCTACGAGCAGTACTTC
-	TRBV10-3	-	16	TRBJ1-4	CAISEGGPGTNEKLFF	TGTGCCATCAGTGAAGGGGGACCGGGGACTAATGAAAAACTGTTTTTT
-	TRBV12-3/TRBV12-4	-	13	TRBJ2-7	CASSLLSGYEQYF	TGTGCCAGCAGTCTCCTTAGCGGCTACGAGCAGTACTTC
-	TRBV6-4	-	13	TRBJ2-7	CASSDGERNEQYF	TGTGCCAGCAGTGACGGGGAGCGGAACGAGCAGTACTTC
-	TRBV6-6	-	16	TRBJ2-7	CASSYSAGGITYEQYF	TGTGCCAGCAGTTACTCGGCAGGGGGGATTACCTACGAGCAGTACTTC
-	TRBV2	-	11	TRBJ1-2	CASSERGGYTF	TGTGCCAGCAGTGAAAGGGGGGGCTACACCTTC
-	TRBV5-1	TRBD1	13	TRBJ2-7	CASSSGQGFEQYF	TGCGCCAGCAGCTCGGGACAGGGCTTCGAGCAGTACTTC
once	TRBV10-2	-	14	TRBJ1-1	CASRSTQMNTEAFF	TGCGCCAGCAGATCGACTCAGATGAACACTGAAGCTTTCTTT
-	TRBV19	-	15	TRBJ1-5	CASSIEENSNQPQHF	TGTGCCAGTAGTATAGAGGAAAATAGCAATCAGCCCCAGCATTTT
-	TRBV3-1/TRBV3-2	-	12	TRBJ2-5	CASSQGGETQYF	TGTGCCAGCAGCCAAGGAGGGGAGACCCAGTACTTC
-	TRBV10-3	TRBD1	16	TRBJ1-6	CASQINDRGGNSPLHF	TGTGCCTCCCAAATAAACGACAGGGGTGGGAATTCACCCCTCCACTTT
-	TRBV29-1	-	13	TRBJ2-7	CSVRLPGSYEQYF	TGCAGCGTTCGGCTTCCGGGCTCCTACGAGCAGTACTTC
-	TRBV7-9	-	14	TRBJ2-1	CASSSRADYNEQFF	TGTGCCAGCAGCTCTAGGGCGGATTACAATGAGCAGTTCTTC
-	TRBV5-6	TRBD2	15	TRBJ2-7	CASSLVGLAALEQYF	TGTGCCAGCAGCTTGGTAGGACTAGCGGCTCTCGAGCAGTACTTC
-	TRBV5-1	TRBD2	16	TRBJ2-7	CASSLERGGRKNEQYF	TGCGCCAGCAGCTTGGAGCGTGGCGGGAGGAAAAACGAGCAGTACTTC
-	TRBV9	-	15	TRBJ2-3	CASSAFSWDLDTQYF	TGTGCCAGCAGCGCGTTCTCGTGGGACTTAGATACGCAGTATTTT
-	TRBV10-3	TRBD1	14	TRBJ1-1	CAISMDRVRTEAFF	TGTGCCATCAGCATGGACAGGGTGAGGACTGAAGCTTTCTTT
-	TRBV27	TRBD1	14	TRBJ1-1	CASSGRTGNTEAFF	TGTGCCAGCAGCGGTAGGACAGGAAACACTGAAGCTTTCTTT
once	TRBV3-1/TRBV3-2	-	12	TRBJ1-2	CASSQSGNGYTF	TGTGCCAGCAGCCAGTCCGGGAATGGCTACACCTTC
-	TRBV7-9	-	15	TRBJ1-6	CASSPLIPDNSPLHF	TGTGCCAGCAGCCCCCTAATACCCGATAATTCACCCCTCCACTTT
few	TRBV28	TRBD1	17	TRBJ1-2	CASSLTGRRGANYGYTF	TGTGCCAGCAGTCTGACAGGGAGAAGAGGAGCTAACTATGGCTACACCTTC
-	TRBV21-1	-	18	TRBJ2-3	CARLGDSWLGGCTDTQYF	TGTGCCAGACTGGGGGACAGTTGGCTGGGTGGCTGCACAGATACGCAGTATTTT
-	TRBV18	TRBD2	19	TRBJ2-7	CASSPKAGLAGGPSGEQYF	TGTGCCAGCTCACCGAAAGCAGGGTTAGCGGGAGGGCCCTCCGGTGAGCAGTACTTC
-	TRBV30	-	13	TRBJ1-2	CAWSVMRGLGYTF	TGTGCCTGGAGTGTCATGAGGGGCCTTGGCTACACCTTC
-	TRBV3-1/TRBV3-2	TRBD1	14	TRBJ1-1	CASSQADRVAEAFF	TGTGCCAGCAGCCAGGCCGACAGGGTCGCTGAAGCTTTCTTT
-	TRBV27	TRBD2	17	TRBJ2-1	CASSPAPGLAAYNEQFF	TGTGCCAGCAGTCCAGCCCCGGGACTAGCGGCCTACAATGAGCAGTTCTTC
-	TRBV28	TRBD2	14	TRBJ2-1	CASSFGGFENEQFF	TGTGCCAGCAGTTTCGGGGGGTTTGAGAATGAGCAGTTCTTC
-	TRBV12-3/TRBV12-4	-	12	TRBJ1-5	CASTQSNQPQHF	TGTGCCAGCACCCAGTCGAATCAGCCCCAGCATTTT
-	TRBV15	-	14	TRBJ2-2	CATSRDRGERELFF	TGTGCCACCAGCAGAGATCGCGGGGAACGGGAGCTGTTTTTT
-	TRBV28	-	14	TRBJ1-2	CASSNPGQPYGYTF	TGTGCCAGCAGTAACCCCGGACAGCCTTATGGCTACACCTTC
-	TRBV6-5	-	15	TRBJ1-6	CASGARGVQGSPLHF	TGTGCCAGCGGGGCACGGGGCGTCCAGGGTTCACCCCTCCACTTT